The clone carrying this TCR beta chain was observed many times. RNA transcripts yielded amplified TCR beta CDR3 regions. The TCR CDR3 was amplified in a first-round RT-PCR using the HTBI primer set. TCRdb processed the multiplex PCR reads anew with MiXCR; each CDR3 protein has one entry. The sample lists 650,000 to 750,000 distinct CDR3 sequences, around 13% occurring once. The sample originates from a study of T cells in Graves' hyperthyroidism and ophthalmopathy. Germline assignment: CDR1 GTSNPN and CDR2 SVGIG (reference sequence). Between the trimmed V and J ends, which lost 2 bases and 3 bases, there was a span of 8 bases. The CDR3 has 13 amino acids.

This TCR was recovered from a woman younger than 35 with Graves' hyperthyroidism. This chain connects TRBV30 to TRBJ1-5; no clear D gene. The specimen sequenced was blood. The CDR3 loop is CAWSTSDNQPQHF. Here the CDR3 DNA reads TGTGCCTGGAGTACATCCGACAATCAGCCCCAGCATTTT.